Included here is one T cell receptor beta chain sequence, with context. Its specific antigen is unknown. Base qualities are not at hand, and no much larger clone is one base apart. V is trimmed back by 0 bases and J by 6 bases, and the junction contains 8 bases that no gene match accounts for. The cysteine opens and the phenylalanine closes a CDR3 of 16 amino acids. Only the CDR3 DNA stays, 48 bases, in frame from base 1. CDR1 and CDR2 are drawn from the germline V gene: LGHNA, YSLEER. The cohort was made up of approximately 700 healthy bone marrow donors. At the time of sampling, every cohort member was nominally healthy, though immune exposures that went unrecorded were likely present. The donor was CMV seronegative and belonged to the group of roughly 330 seronegative cohort members. A peripheral blood sample was collected from each donor, and TCR beta sequencing was performed on peripheral blood mononuclear cells. The Qiagen DNeasy Blood Extraction Kit was used to extract genomic DNA from the blood cell samples.

These data are taken from a study of cytomegalovirus exposure and HLA in healthy donors (dated by TCRdb to 2016 to 2017). For the wider study: An earlier analysis of roughly 610 of the donors reported approximately 300 Gb of sequence data and around 110 million unique TCR beta sequences obtained from about 179 million T cells. HLA typing covered class I and class II loci at four-digit resolution. A later genetic analysis took genome-wide SNP genotypes for 398 of the 666 donors and used that subset as a discovery cohort. To predict cytomegalovirus infection status, the study brought together high-throughput TCR immunosequencing, statistical association of individual TCRs with disease status, and machine learning. In addition to the first cohort of roughly 670 subjects, a separate validation cohort of 120 different subjects was used. Every repertoire in the discovery cohort had been generated on one and the same sequencing platform. A handful of DR-DQ haplotypes were handled as single units for association and clustering because linkage in the cohort was strong. The study used immunosequencing to profile the T cell repertoires of approximately 690 subjects and linked those repertoires to cytomegalovirus serostatus. In the later analysis, no new phenotypic data were used to find candidate immune exposures; instead, reliance was placed on TCR beta sequences and their occurrence across donors. Among some 410 genotyped donors of the cohort, an average of roughly 230,000 unique TCR beta nucleotide sequences was sequenced per donor, of which about 19% were non-productive. A later analysis re-analyzed previously published TCR beta repertoires from approximately 670 donors and added high-resolution HLA genotyping to study TCR occurrence patterns. Donor age, sex, ethnicity and CMV serostatus were compiled alongside the repertoire data. An early release covering some 640 HLA-typed donors comprised about 320 gigabases of sequencing data and 85 million or so unique TCR sequences. In an earlier analysis of a few hundred of the donors, high-throughput TCR beta sequencing was used to judge whether each TCR beta V gene segment behaved as functional or pseudogenic. Of the approximately 400 genotyped donors, about 80% fell in the genetic ancestry cluster associated with self-reported Caucasian donors. Typing coverage varied by locus: roughly 629-640 donors for A, B, C, DRB1 and DQB1; approximately 500 for DQA1; more than 600 for DPA1; 400 to 480 for DPB1. The study aimed to test whether cataloging public T cell receptors could reveal signatures of past pathogen exposure.

Libraries were built with the immunoSEQ multiplex PCR assay. For the multiplex PCR, a mixture combining 60 forward primers for TCR Vbeta segments and 13 reverse primers for TCR Jbeta segments was used. Amplification of the CDR3 region of rearranged TCR beta genes was performed with a multiplex PCR assay on genomic DNA. Amplified TCR beta libraries were sequenced as 87-base-pair reads on the Illumina HiSeq System. Per the authors' processing: A later analysis counted about 76 million unique TCR beta chains across the 700 or so repertoires, and about 10 million of these chains were shared by at least two donors. Raw reads were error-corrected and collapsed into unique sequences by a nearest-neighbor algorithm in which closely related sequences were merged to remove PCR and sequencing errors. CDR3 sequences were aligned to IMGT reference sequences to assign V, D and J gene segments. For a sequence to be retained, a match of at least six nucleotides was required to both a V gene segment and a J gene segment. A rearrangement was called productive if the CDR3 had no stop codons and remained in frame with V and J, and every other rearrangement was called non-productive. Following IMGT convention, CDR3 was defined as the stretch from the second conserved V-encoded cysteine up to the conserved J-encoded phenylalanine. The earlier analysis of fewer than 750 of the donors excluded sequences that lacked an unambiguous match to a single V gene segment. In an earlier analysis of several hundred of the donors, V segments were called functional above 56.7% productive rearrangements and were called segregating when the between-donor standard deviation exceeded 5%. A statistical classification framework was developed to diagnose cytomegalovirus status using the catalog of TCR beta chain sequences. In a later analysis, TCR nucleotide sequences were compared against IMGT/GENE-DB human TR gene sequences so that V and J genes could be assigned. Using the TCRdist pipeline, a later analysis assigned CDR3 sequences along with most-parsimonious VDJ recombination scenarios. In a later analysis, every TCR beta chain was defined by the combination of its CDR3 amino acid sequence and its V-gene family, and reads without a unique V-gene family were dropped. To address suspected cross-contamination and a sequencing artifact, a later analysis removed a few hundred highly shared, low-generation-probability nucleotide sequences. For each public chain, a later analysis derived a clonal expansion index from normalized ranks of inferred template counts within each repertoire. In a later analysis, generation probabilities were computed using a VDJ recombination model fitted to out-of-frame rearrangements, and the results were checked against IGoR. In a later analysis, hypergeometric tests were used to score TCR-TCR, TCR-HLA and TCR-CMV co-occurrence, with a repertoire-size bias correction applied to TCR pairs. A later analysis estimated false discovery rates by permuting HLA or CMV assignments 20 times. A later analysis grouped co-occurring TCRs with DBSCAN, adding TCRdist sequence similarity when clustering within HLA-allele-positive subsets. Repertoires with fewer than 30,000 or more than 120,000 public chains were left out of co-occurrence clustering, as were a few repertoires with anomalous nucleotide sharing. TCRdb stores this immuneACCESS table with in-frame sequences only. Part of the clones is absent; in the studies checked, under half of the shortfall reflects unresolved V genes, and no reason is known for the rest. V and J calls and clone size are given by that table; D and trimming were obtained from the DNA. The sample records some 180,000 clones, 70% to 80% of which are singletons. More than 1.4% of the sample is taken by the ten largest.

Study-wide findings and limitations: The earlier analysis of some 560 of the donors excluded some 16 rarely observed V segments, including chromosome 9 orphons, because counts were too low. Compared with equally common non-associated chains, HLA-associated TCR beta chains in a later analysis were more clonally expanded and had lower generation probabilities. According to a later genetic analysis, donors in an Asian-associated ancestry cluster had fewer N-insertions in productive TCRs than the approximately 690-donor mean. When HLA alleles, especially DR and DQ, strongly co-occurred, TCR associations were difficult to assign to individual alleles. Because the 87-base-pair reads could not distinguish some IMGT-functional V segments, including TRBV6-2 and TRBV6-3, those segments were excluded. A further reported finding was that TCR beta sequences accurately predicted the HLA-A and HLA-B alleles for most subjects in the first cohort. A later analysis reported that several top co-occurrence clusters appeared linked to parvovirus B19, influenza, CMV and Epstein-Barr virus. The classifier was reported to diagnose cytomegalovirus status with high specificity and sensitivity in both the original cohort and the validation cohort. A cluster of highly shared sequence variants was judged likely to represent a technical artifact of the sequencing pipeline. The authors suggested that the approach could potentially be extended to other disease states and immunological phenotypes. Most CMV-associated TCR beta chains appeared to be HLA-restricted in a later analysis, and the HLA associations seemed to be driven largely by CMV exposure. In a later analysis, the rate of TCR association differed among HLA loci, with DRB1 alleles having the most associated TCRs and HLA-C alleles having the fewest. In the study, some 160 TCR beta chains were listed as associated with cytomegalovirus. The only immune exposure information available for the cohort was CMV serostatus. HLA typing was unavailable for some donors at each locus, so association tests used only the typed subset. Presence/absence analyses assumed roughly uniform sequencing depth across donors, an assumption that may not hold. Broadly in line with IMGT annotations, most TCR beta V segments showed up in productive rearrangements about 90% or about 30% of the time in an earlier analysis of around 600 of the donors. Correlated functional status among segregating V segments might reflect linkage disequilibrium, but an unknown experimental factor could not be ruled out. Across donors, most TCR sequences were observed very rarely, whereas some public TCRs were present in many individuals. The cohort was sequenced for TCR beta chains only, and without alpha or paired-chain data the features that could be detected were limited. An association between a missense DCLRE1C variant and V-gene and J-gene trimming of TCR beta chains was found in a later genetic analysis and replicated in an independent cohort. In a later analysis, about 16,000 TCR beta sequences were associated with specific HLA alleles at a false discovery rate of 0.05. A few of the identified cytomegalovirus-associated TCR beta chains were confirmed in vitro to be specific for cytomegalovirus antigens.

Sequencing was done on a sample of PBMCs. The chain is assembled from TRBV4-3 and TRBJ1-1, and 9 bases in between align with TRBD1. This clonotype originated in a man between 18 and 35 years old in good health and CMV-seronegative. The CDR3 reads as follows: CASSQDPGQGSSEAFF. The nucleotide sequence reads TGCGCCAGCAGCCAAGACCCGGGACAGGGTTCGTCTGAAGCTTTCTTT.